The rows below give T cell receptor beta chains drawn from one sample of a study of T cell repertoires in ileal Crohn's disease. Sequenced by immunoSEQ multiplex PCR; TCRdb stores in-frame clones only, minus some. The profile covers around 11,000 clones, with about nine tenths appearing a single time and over 7.5% taken by the ten largest. Sequenced input: ileal tissue. These receptors all stem from an adult with Crohn's disease. Each CDR3 is given with its conserved first and last residue. The order of the fields is J gene, V gene, clone size, D gene, CDR3 protein, CDR3 DNA. D genes are given only for firm matches. Clone size, where shown, is once, few, many, or a class for clones that have expanded.

TRBJ1-2,TRBV9,-,-,CASSPEVALPKRGYTF,TGTGCCAGCAGCCCAGAAGTCGCCCTCCCCAAGCGTGGCTACACCTTC
TRBJ2-1,TRBV10-3,-,-,CAISVEMHNEQFF,TGTGCCATCAGTGTGGAGATGCACAATGAGCAGTTCTTC
TRBJ2-7,TRBV7-2,-,-,CASSYTNSYEQYF,TGTGCCAGCAGCTATACGAACTCCTACGAGCAGTACTTC
TRBJ2-7,TRBV19,few,TRBD2,CASSIGSGRSYEQYF,TGTGCCAGTAGTATAGGCAGCGGGAGGTCGTACGAGCAGTACTTC
TRBJ1-1,TRBV11-2,-,-,CASSLRGNLNTEAFF,TGTGCCAGCAGCTTACGCGGTAACCTGAACACTGAAGCTTTCTTT
TRBJ2-1,TRBV11-3,-,TRBD2,CASSPQAGAYNEQFF,TGTGCCAGCAGCCCCCAAGCGGGGGCCTACAATGAGCAGTTCTTC
TRBJ1-2,TRBV2,-,TRBD1,CASSERGQTNYGYTF,TGTGCCAGCAGTGAACGGGGACAGACTAACTATGGCTACACCTTC
TRBJ1-5,TRBV5-8,once,-,CASSWGVGQPQHF,TGTGCCAGCAGTTGGGGTGTAGGACAGCCCCAGCATTTT
TRBJ1-1,TRBV27,-,TRBD1,CASSLRGTGNTEAFF,TGTGCCAGCAGTTTAAGGGGGACAGGGAACACTGAAGCTTTCTTT
TRBJ2-1,TRBV2,-,-,CASSEELARGQFF,TGTGCCAGCAGTGAAGAGCTCGCCCGTGGGCAGTTCTTC
TRBJ1-1,TRBV9,large,-,CASGPFSPGLNTEAFF,TGTGCCAGTGGCCCGTTCTCTCCGGGCCTCAACACTGAAGCTTTCTTT
TRBJ2-1,TRBV18,-,TRBD2,CASSPQAGADNEQFF,TGTGCCAGCTCACCACAAGCGGGAGCGGACAATGAGCAGTTCTTC
TRBJ1-2,TRBV10-3,-,-,CAISDLQPNYGYTF,TGTGCCATCAGTGATTTACAGCCGAACTATGGCTACACCTTC
TRBJ2-5,TRBV4-2,-,-,CASSPIGVGETQYF,TGTGCCAGCAGCCCAATTGGAGTGGGGGAGACCCAGTACTTC
TRBJ1-1,TRBV19,-,-,CASSMGRNTEAFF,TGTGCCAGTAGTATGGGCAGGAACACTGAAGCTTTCTTT
TRBJ1-1,TRBV5-5,-,-,CASSLQGHTEAFF,TGTGCCAGCAGCTTACAGGGACACACTGAAGCTTTCTTT
TRBJ1-2,TRBV27,-,-,CASSLTPGANYGYTF,TGTGCCAGCAGTTTAACCCCAGGAGCTAACTATGGCTACACCTTC
TRBJ1-3,TRBV15,-,-,CATSPRASANTIYF,TGTGCCACCAGCCCTAGGGCATCAGCAAACACCATATATTTT
TRBJ1-1,TRBV7-2,-,-,CASSRIPRLNTEAFF,TGTGCCAGCAGTAGGATCCCGCGGCTGAACACTGAAGCTTTCTTT
TRBJ2-1,TRBV5-1,-,TRBD2,CASSLGTSGSVTQFF,TGCGCCAGCAGCCTTGGGACTAGCGGGAGCGTTACGCAGTTCTTC
TRBJ1-6,TRBV5-4,few,-,CASSLTEGSYNSPLHF,TGTGCCAGCAGCCTTACCGAGGGCTCCTATAATTCACCCCTCCACTTT
TRBJ1-2,TRBV5-5,-,-,CASSFWAGEGYTF,TGTGCCAGCAGCTTTTGGGCAGGGGAAGGCTACACCTTC
TRBJ1-2,TRBV9,once,-,CASSVGTNYGYTF,TGTGCCAGCAGCGTAGGCACTAACTATGGCTACACCTTC
TRBJ2-4,TRBV7-9,-,-,CASSRSLNAKNIQYF,TGTGCCAGCAGCCGATCCTTAAACGCCAAAAACATTCAGTACTTC
TRBJ2-2,TRBV9,medium-sized,-,CASSEGRNTGELFF,TGTGCCAGCAGCGAGGGCCGTAACACCGGGGAGCTGTTTTTT
TRBJ2-1,TRBV7-2,-,-,CASSSSRDSPSVF,TGTGCCAGCAGCTCTTCTCGGGACTCTCCCTCGGTCTTC
TRBJ1-5,TRBV7-7,-,-,CASSLSPDQPQHF,TGTGCTAGCAGCTTATCCCCCGATCAGCCCCAGCATTTT
TRBJ1-1,TRBV11-3,-,-,CASSLLGENTEAFF,TGTGCCAGCAGCTTACTCGGGGAGAACACTGAAGCTTTCTTT
TRBJ1-1,TRBV10-3,-,TRBD1,CAISVGGTDEAFF,TGTGCCATCAGTGTGGGCGGGACAGATGAAGCTTTCTTT
TRBJ2-3,TRBV18,-,TRBD1,CASSPLDRGRSNTQYF,TGTGCCAGCTCACCGCTTGACAGGGGGCGGTCGAATACGCAGTATTTT
TRBJ1-5,TRBV6-6,-,TRBD1,CASRPGQGAFNQPQHF,TGTGCCAGCAGACCGGGACAGGGGGCTTTTAATCAGCCCCAGCATTTT
TRBJ2-1,TRBV7-9,-,TRBD2,CASSSELAGGRGGEQFF,TGTGCCAGCAGCTCCGAGCTAGCGGGAGGGCGAGGGGGTGAGCAGTTCTTC
TRBJ1-1,TRBV6-1,-,-,CASSKGYTEAFF,TGTGCCAGCTCAAAGGGTTACACTGAAGCTTTCTTT
TRBJ2-1,TRBV6-5,once,TRBD2,CASRKLAGGIDEQFF,TGTGCCAGCAGAAAACTAGCGGGAGGCATTGATGAGCAGTTCTTC
TRBJ2-3,TRBV13,-,TRBD2,CASSLRAGTTTDTQYF,TGTGCCAGCAGCTTAAGGGCTGGGACTACTACAGATACGCAGTATTTT
TRBJ2-5,TRBV19,-,-,CASRTSHRQETQYF,TGTGCCAGTAGAACAAGTCACAGACAAGAGACCCAGTACTTC
TRBJ1-4,TRBV29-1,-,-,CSVLLGLNEKLFF,TGCAGCGTCCTCCTGGGCCTTAATGAAAAACTGTTTTTT
TRBJ1-2,TRBV18,-,TRBD1,CASSLQGGASGNGYTF,TGTGCCAGCTCACTTCAGGGGGGCGCGAGTGGTAATGGCTACACCTTC
TRBJ1-2,TRBV5-1,-,TRBD1,CASSFGRQGISGYTF,TGCGCCAGCAGCTTTGGGAGACAGGGCATAAGCGGCTACACCTTC
TRBJ2-5,TRBV7-8,-,TRBD2,CASSFLAGGETQYF,TGTGCCAGCAGCTTTTTAGCGGGAGGAGAGACCCAGTACTTC
TRBJ2-5,TRBV5-4,-,-,CASSLLGTGAPKTQYF,TGTGCCAGCAGCTTGCTTGGGACTGGAGCCCCCAAGACCCAGTACTTC
TRBJ1-1,TRBV11-1,-,-,CASSLQMTNTEAFF,TGTGCCAGCAGCCTTCAGATGACGAACACTGAAGCTTTCTTT
TRBJ2-7,TRBV13,-,-,CASSFSGGQQYF,TGTGCCAGCAGCTTTTCGGGTGGGCAGCAGTACTTC
TRBJ2-5,TRBV9,-,-,CASSVEAGVRETQYF,TGTGCCAGCAGCGTAGAGGCAGGGGTCCGCGAGACCCAGTACTTC
TRBJ1-1,TRBV6-4,-,-,CASSDPRTLNTEAFF,TGTGCCAGCAGTGACCCTAGAACCCTGAACACTGAAGCTTTCTTT
TRBJ2-7,TRBV7-9,-,-,CASVKAGTYEQYF,TGTGCCAGCGTGAAGGCAGGGACCTACGAGCAGTACTTC
TRBJ2-7,TRBV6-5,once,TRBD2,CASSFSGSYEQYF,TGTGCCAGCAGCTTTAGCGGGAGCTACGAGCAGTACTTC
TRBJ1-1,TRBV11-2,-,-,CASSRRSTEAFF,TGTGCCAGCAGCCGAAGGAGCACTGAAGCTTTCTTT
TRBJ2-7,TRBV7-8,-,-,CASSPRTVKRYEQYF,TGTGCCAGCAGCCCCCGAACGGTAAAACGCTACGAGCAGTACTTC
TRBJ1-5,TRBV19,-,TRBD1,CASQDRDRLGSNQPQHF,TGTGCCAGTCAGGACAGGGATCGTTTAGGGAGCAATCAGCCCCAGCATTTT
TRBJ2-2,TRBV5-1,-,-,CASSLGGYGSDTGELFF,TGCGCCAGCAGCTTGGGGGGGTACGGGTCCGACACCGGGGAGCTGTTTTTT
TRBJ2-3,TRBV9,-,-,CASSVRGSTDTQYF,TGTGCCAGCAGCGTAAGGGGTAGCACAGATACGCAGTATTTT